This TCR beta chain was obtained from a study of CD8+ T cells in alopecia areata (dated 2018 in TCRdb). In the study overall: High-throughput TCRbeta sequencing was used to examine T cell clonal expansion in alopecia areata in both the C3H/HeJ mouse model and human patients. Scalp tissue and sorted CD4+ and CD8+ peripheral blood T cells from patchy and totalis/universalis alopecia areata patients and from healthy controls were covered by human TCRbeta sequencing. Clonality in the scalp was compared among normal scalp (n=4), patchy alopecia areata scalp (n=8), and alopecia totalis/universalis scalp (n=8). The RNA source kit depended on sample type: the PAXgene miRNA kit for fixed scalp, the miRNeasy kit for PBMCs, and the RNeasy kit for mouse skin. TCRbeta CDR3 regions were amplified by immunoSEQ multiplex PCR using 35 Vbeta forward and 13 Jbeta reverse primers.

About this clone: The antigen it binds to is not known. No much larger clone is present one base from it, and per-base qualities are unavailable.

The CDR3 measures 14 amino acids from cysteine to phenylalanine. Of the read, only the CDR3 DNA is kept; its 42 bases are in frame from base 1. V and J are trimmed by 2 bases and 7 bases, and the gene matches miss 6 bases of the junction. The germline V gene supplies CDR1 MGHRA and CDR2 YSYEKL. PBMCs were isolated by density centrifugation and stained for CD3, CD4 and CD8, and CD4+ and CD8+ T cells were sorted on a FACSAria. Scalp biopsies and blood samples were obtained from unaffected controls. The method behind the library was the immunoSEQ multiplex PCR assay. RNA was extracted from all samples and reverse transcribed into cDNA, which served as template for TCR sequencing. First-strand cDNA was synthesized with SuperScript III using a 2:1 mix of oligo-dT and random hexamers. A synthetic immune receptor repertoire was used to assess amplification bias, and residual bias was removed computationally. Regarding the original processing steps: Raw reads were preprocessed to remove errors, and CDR3 was defined according to IMGT conventions as the region from the conserved cysteine to phenylalanine. Clonality was computed as 1 minus the Shannon entropy, with the entropy normalized by log2 of the number of productive unique TCRs. Whether each scalp clone was CD4 or CD8 was inferred by checking scalp TCRbeta sequences against the CD4 and CD8 repertoires from sorted blood. TCRdb carries this immuneACCESS record with in-frame sequences only. Its versions omit some clonotypes, under half of them owing to an unresolved V gene in the studies checked, with the rest unexplained. The V and J calls and the clone size are those of that table, but D and trimming were determined from the DNA. The sample table lists 140,000 or so clones, approximately 60% of them with a count of one. The ten largest clonotypes hold less than 40% of the sample.

The study at large found these results: Compared with normal scalp, lesional scalp had higher clonality and more expanded CD8+ clones, particularly in alopecia totalis/universalis, a pattern that suggests antigenic drive. TCR sequences shared between patients were less clear than in mice, possibly partly because of HLA diversity in the patient population. Unlike mouse skin, where gammadelta T cells dominate, normal human skin contains resident alphabeta T cells that get sequenced too, which complicates analysis of the scalp TCR repertoire.

The chain is encoded by TRBV4-1 joined to TRBJ1-2; TRBD1 agrees with 8 junctional bases. The receptor was derived from a human donor in good health. Sequences were obtained from CD8+ T cells sorted from blood. The DNA sequence is TGCGCCAGCAGCCAACGAGGACAGGGTGTTGGCTACACCTTC. Its translation is CASSQRGQGVGYTF.